One sample yielded the 14 T cell receptor beta chains listed below, sequenced in a study of shared clonotypes between healthy human individuals. Sequencing was performed with immunoSEQ multiplex PCR; in TCRdb, only in-frame clones are kept and a portion is missing. Found here are about 690,000 clones, roughly 87% of them singletons; the top ten hold more than 30%. Sequenced material: memory CD8+ T cells from PBMCs. As for subset: CD45RO+ cells pooled with CCR7-negative TemRA cells. These receptors were collected from a man aged 18 to 30 in good health. Some clones in this sample may be carry-over from other donors' samples.

This chain links TRBV2 with TRBJ2-1; TRBD2 aligns across 7 bases. The CDR3 consists of 17 residues. The ends lost 1 base at V and 0 bases at J; junction bases unmatched: 6. CDR1 is SNHLY and CDR2 is FYNNEI in the germline V gene. The CDR3 bases are TGTGCCAGCAGTGAAGAAGGGCTAGCGGCCTCCTACAATGAGCAGTTCTTC. Amino acid sequence: CASSEEGLAASYNEQFF.

This chain links TRBV11-2 with TRBJ1-4, with 11 bases lining up with TRBD1. Germline CDR1 and CDR2: SGHAT and FQNNGV. The trim removed 6 bases at V and 0 bases at J, leaving 12 bases unmatched. The CDR3 sequence is 19 residues long. CDR3 sequence: CASRWAGTGGGPTNEKLFF. Written as DNA, the CDR3 is TGTGCCAGCAGATGGGCCGGGACAGGGGGAGGTCCAACTAATGAAAAACTGTTTTTT.

This sequence joins TRBV19 and TRBJ2-5; D is tentatively TRBD1 or TRBD2 (5 bases each). The V end was cut by 5 bases, the J end by 5 bases, with 12 bases between. Germline V CDR1 and CDR2: LNHDA, SQIVND (reference sequence). The length of the CDR3 is 13 residues. The CDR3 sequence is CASSRDLEETQYF. The CDR3 region has the DNA TGTGCCAGTAGTCGGGACCTTGAGGAGACCCAGTACTTC.

The CDR3, as DNA: TGTGCCAGCAGCTTAGTCTGGGCGGCTAGCGGGATCTTGATGGGCGAGCAGTACTTC. It codes for CASSLVWAASGILMGEQYF. The chain couples TRBV7-2 to TRBJ2-7; 9 nucleotides agree with TRBD2. Trimming removed 1 base from V and 6 bases from J; junction bases left unmatched: 19. CDR1 is SGHTA, CDR2 FQGNSA, per germline. CDR3 length: 19 amino acids.

The chain combines TRBV5-6 with TRBJ1-1, with D unclear. V was pared by 0 bases and J by 1 base, with 4 bases between. CDR1 and CDR2 from the germline V gene are SGHDT and YYEEEE. The CDR3 runs 13 residues. DNA for the CDR3: TGTGCCAGCAGCTTGGAACGGAACACTGAAGCTTTCTTT. This gives the protein CASSLERNTEAFF.

The chain recombines TRBV5-1 with TRBJ2-1; possibly TRBD2 for D (6 bases). Trimming pared 6 bases from V and 0 bases from J, leaving 13 bases between. The CDR3 extends over 15 amino acids. Germline CDR1 and CDR2: SGHRS and YFSETQ. Here the CDR3 reads CASNPAGSSYNEQFF. CDR3 DNA: TGCGCCAGCAACCCCGCGGGGAGCTCCTACAATGAGCAGTTCTTC.

The rearrangement joins TRBV4-2 to TRBJ2-5; D not certain. The CDR3 contains 16 residues. Trimming pared 0 bases from V and 5 bases from J, leaving 16 bases between. Germline V gene sequence: CDR1 LGHNA, CDR2 YNFKEQ. The CDR3 DNA follows: TGTGCCAGCAGCCAAGATTTTGGTGGGTCTGGGGAGACCCAGTACTTC. Translated, it gives CASSQDFGGSGETQYF.

V is TRBV19 and J is TRBJ2-3; D possibly uses TRBD1 or TRBD2 (6 bases each). Germline-derived CDR1 and CDR2 are LNHDA and SQIVND (reference sequence). The CDR3 covers 15 residues. Trimming cost V 4 bases and J 5 bases, with 16 bases left between them. The CDR3 spells CASSTRGGSGDTQYF. The DNA for the CDR3 is TGTGCCAGTAGTACCCGAGGGGGGTCGGGAGATACGCAGTATTTT.

The genes are TRBV7-9 and TRBJ2-5; a weak D match, TRBD1 (5 bases). Germline V gives CDR1 SEHNR, CDR2 FQNEAQ (reference sequence). Trimming left V 2 bases short and J 5 bases short, with 15 bases between. The CDR3 runs to 15 residues. CDR3 nucleotides: TGTGCCAGCAGCTTAAGTACGCTGACAGCGGAGACCCAGTACTTC. Its translation is CASSLSTLTAETQYF.

This clone was found once. This chain uses TRBV7-9 with TRBJ2-2, with 8 bases aligning to TRBD1. V gave up 7 bases and J gave up 0 bases; unmatched junction bases: 4. The germline V gene encodes CDR1 SEHNR and CDR2 FQNEAQ (reference sequence). The CDR3 totals 15 residues. The CDR3 region is CASMAQGANTGELFF. CDR3 sequence (DNA): TGTGCCAGCATGGCACAGGGGGCGAACACCGGGGAGCTGTTTTTT.

J is TRBJ1-1 and V is TRBV9; D is uncertain. The CDR3 length is 15 residues. Trimming shortened V by 2 bases and J by 1 base, and 12 bases separated the two germline ends. CDR1 and CDR2 from the germline V gene are SGDLS and YYNGEE. This CDR3 reads CASSVSAPGNTEAFF. Written as DNA, the CDR3 is TGTGCCAGCAGCGTCAGCGCCCCAGGGAACACTGAAGCTTTCTTT.

This clone was picked up one time. CDR3 in amino acids: CASSMGQGNEQFF. The CDR3 bases are TGTGCCAGCAGCATGGGACAGGGTAATGAGCAGTTCTTC. The chain recombines TRBV7-9 with TRBJ2-1, with 9 bases aligning to TRBD1. V lost 5 bases, J lost 7 bases, and 3 bases stayed unmatched. Germline V lookup: CDR1 SEHNR, CDR2 FQNEAQ (reference sequence). The CDR3 is 13 residues long.

V gene TRBV28 combines with J gene TRBJ1-1; D is uncertain. With 5 bases removed from V and 7 bases from J, the gap between germline ends came to 26 bases. This CDR3 is built from 17 residues. The germline V gene encodes CDR1 MDHEN and CDR2 SYDVKM. The chain's CDR3 is CASSLRQTTHPMDEAFF. As DNA, the CDR3 is TGTGCCAGCAGTCTCCGACAAACGACACACCCCATGGATGAAGCTTTCTTT.

This chain links TRBV5-1 with TRBJ2-2; TRBD2 matches at 7 bases. The V segment lost 4 bases and the J segment 3 bases; nucleotides outside the gene matches: 3. The germline V gene has CDR1 SGHRS and CDR2 YFSETQ. The length of the CDR3 is 14 residues. In nucleotides, the CDR3 is TGCGCCAGCAGCCGACGGGGGGACACCGGGGAGCTGTTTTTT. It translates to CASSRRGDTGELFF.